Listed below are T cell receptor beta chains from one sample, sequenced in a study of blood T cell repertoires in COVID-19. Produced via immunoSEQ multiplex PCR; TCRdb's table is partial and in-frame only. The table has 300,000 to 450,000 clones, 87% seen once. The source material was PBMCs or T cells enriched from blood (not recorded which). The source of these receptors is a woman under 40 who had recovered from COVID-19. The CDR3 runs from the conserved cysteine through the conserved F or W. The D gene is left open where the match is weak. Clone size is shown for a subset of rows, as once, few, many or a class of expanded clone.

V gene: TRBV2
J gene: TRBJ1-2
D gene: -
clone size: -
CDR3 DNA: TGTGCCAGCAGCCCCAGGGGTTCCAATATAATCGGCTACACCTTC
CDR3 protein: CASSPRGSNIIGYTF

V gene: TRBV6-5
J gene: TRBJ1-6
D gene: -
clone size: -
CDR3 DNA: TGTGCCAGCAGTTACCTCCTGGGAGGGAATTCACCCCTCCACTTT
CDR3 protein: CASSYLLGGNSPLHF

V gene: TRBV2
J gene: TRBJ1-1
D gene: -
clone size: -
CDR3 DNA: TGTGCCAGCAGTGAAGCGACCGGAGAGGCTTTCTTT
CDR3 protein: CASSEATGEAFF

V gene: TRBV4-1
J gene: TRBJ2-5
D gene: -
clone size: few
CDR3 DNA: TGCGCCAGCAGCCAAGTAGCTCAGGGGGAGACCCAGTACTTC
CDR3 protein: CASSQVAQGETQYF

V gene: TRBV27
J gene: TRBJ2-2
D gene: TRBD1
clone size: -
CDR3 DNA: TGTGCCAGCATTGGGACAGGGAGGAACACCGGGGAGCTGTTTTTT
CDR3 protein: CASIGTGRNTGELFF

V gene: TRBV6-5
J gene: TRBJ1-5
D gene: TRBD1
clone size: -
CDR3 DNA: TGTGCCACGACGGACAGGCGAAACAATCAGCCCCAGCATTTT
CDR3 protein: CATTDRRNNQPQHF

V gene: TRBV7-9
J gene: TRBJ1-2
D gene: -
clone size: -
CDR3 DNA: TGTGCCAGCAGCCACCCAGGAACGAGCTATGGCTACACCTTC
CDR3 protein: CASSHPGTSYGYTF

V gene: TRBV9
J gene: TRBJ1-2
D gene: -
clone size: -
CDR3 DNA: TGTGCCAGCAGTGATGGGACTTTGGGTAGGGACTATGGCTACACCTTC
CDR3 protein: CASSDGTLGRDYGYTF

V gene: TRBV19
J gene: TRBJ2-7
D gene: TRBD1
clone size: -
CDR3 DNA: TGTGCCAGTAGTACACAGGGGGCCTCCTACGAGCAGTACTTC
CDR3 protein: CASSTQGASYEQYF

V gene: TRBV11-3
J gene: TRBJ2-2
D gene: -
clone size: -
CDR3 DNA: TGTGCCAGCAGCTTATGGGCAGGGGACACCGGGGAGCTGTTTTTT
CDR3 protein: CASSLWAGDTGELFF

V gene: TRBV6-5
J gene: TRBJ1-2
D gene: -
clone size: -
CDR3 DNA: TGTGCCAGCAGTTATTCCCCGGGGGGCTACACCTTC
CDR3 protein: CASSYSPGGYTF

V gene: TRBV2
J gene: TRBJ1-5
D gene: TRBD1
clone size: -
CDR3 DNA: TGTGCCAGCAGGGGACAGGGCTATAGCAATCAGCCCCAGCATTTT
CDR3 protein: CASRGQGYSNQPQHF

V gene: TRBV7-9
J gene: TRBJ2-2
D gene: -
clone size: -
CDR3 DNA: TGTGCCAGCAGCCCGTGGGGGGTACAGGACAACACCGGGGAGCTGTTTTTT
CDR3 protein: CASSPWGVQDNTGELFF

V gene: TRBV7-6
J gene: TRBJ2-2
D gene: -
clone size: -
CDR3 DNA: TGTGCCAGCAGCTCACTAGGTGGCCTCGCGAACACCGGGGAGCTGTTTTTT
CDR3 protein: CASSSLGGLANTGELFF

V gene: TRBV28
J gene: TRBJ2-7
D gene: TRBD1
clone size: -
CDR3 DNA: TGTGCCAGCAGTCCAGGACAGGGTACCTACGAGCAGTACTTC
CDR3 protein: CASSPGQGTYEQYF

V gene: TRBV19
J gene: TRBJ2-7
D gene: TRBD1
clone size: -
CDR3 DNA: TGTGCCAGTAAATCAGGGGGCCTTCCCTACGAGCAGTACTTC
CDR3 protein: CASKSGGLPYEQYF

V gene: TRBV29-1
J gene: TRBJ1-2
D gene: TRBD1
clone size: -
CDR3 DNA: TGCAGCGTTGCCGACAGGGGGGATCGTCCTAACTATGGCTACACCTTC
CDR3 protein: CSVADRGDRPNYGYTF

V gene: TRBV6-5
J gene: TRBJ1-1
D gene: -
clone size: -
CDR3 DNA: TGTGCCAGCATCCAGGGTAAGAACACTGAAGCTTTCTTT
CDR3 protein: CASIQGKNTEAFF